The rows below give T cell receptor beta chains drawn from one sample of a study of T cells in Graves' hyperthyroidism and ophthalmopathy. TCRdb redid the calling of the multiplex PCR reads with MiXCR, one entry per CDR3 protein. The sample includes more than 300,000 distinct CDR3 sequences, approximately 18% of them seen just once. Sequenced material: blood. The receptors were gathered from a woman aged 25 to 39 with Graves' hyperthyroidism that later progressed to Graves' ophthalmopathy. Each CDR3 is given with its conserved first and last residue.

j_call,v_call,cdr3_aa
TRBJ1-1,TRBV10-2,CASSEEGMNTEAFF
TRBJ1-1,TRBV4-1,CASSQVQAMNTEGFF
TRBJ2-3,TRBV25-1,CASSLPRTGAVADTQYF
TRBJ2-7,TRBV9,CASSVGTGSIPYEQYF
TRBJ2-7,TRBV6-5,CASSYGRATYEQYF
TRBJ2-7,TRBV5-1,CASSDGTGSYEQYF
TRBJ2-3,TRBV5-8,CASSSLTSASTDTQYF
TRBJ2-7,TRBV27,CASSLSRVQIQQYF
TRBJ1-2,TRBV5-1,CASSEGGTNHGYTF
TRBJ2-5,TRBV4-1,CASSQDSGPTRETQYF
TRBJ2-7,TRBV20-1,CSATDRESYEQYF
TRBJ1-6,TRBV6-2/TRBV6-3,CASSTGTGWGNSPLHF
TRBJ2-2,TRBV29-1,CSVENPGGHGTGELFF
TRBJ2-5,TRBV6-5,CASSYAGYETQYF
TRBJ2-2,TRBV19,CASSIDAGANTGELFF
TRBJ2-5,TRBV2,CASNQGAGETQYF
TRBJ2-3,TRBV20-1,CSVQGASTDTQYF
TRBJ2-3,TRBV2,CASSVSAGGFTDTQYF
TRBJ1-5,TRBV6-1,CASSSGQGNRPQHF
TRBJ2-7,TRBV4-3,CASSQDSIGDRAYEQYF
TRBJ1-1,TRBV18,CASSPEGLGVTEAFF
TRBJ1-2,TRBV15,CATSRGGAANYGYTF
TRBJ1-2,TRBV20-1,CSVSGPPNYGYTF
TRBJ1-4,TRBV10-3,CAISESNQALNEKLFF
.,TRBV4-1,CASSPRLAGGHYQETQFF
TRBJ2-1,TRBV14,CASSQPTGDEQFF
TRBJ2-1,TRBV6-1,CASSNRVVSDEQFF
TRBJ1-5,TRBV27,CASRQGVRNQPQHF
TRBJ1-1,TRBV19,CASLTGPGTEAFF
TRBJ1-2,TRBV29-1,CSVVFRDRGLVSVGYTF
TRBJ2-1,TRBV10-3,CAISESALSPHEQFF
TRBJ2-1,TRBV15,CATSSARMHPLDNEQFF
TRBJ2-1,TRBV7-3,CASSSAGQGDNEQFF
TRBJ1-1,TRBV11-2,CASKGRLFTNTEAFF
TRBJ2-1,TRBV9,CASSQTSGGNEQFF
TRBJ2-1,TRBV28,CASRGGRAIYNEQFF